This is a list of T cell receptor beta chains from one sample in a study of liver allograft versus peripheral blood T cells. TCRdb ran MiXCR on the reads and lists one entry per CDR3 protein. The sample carries 14,000 or so distinct CDR3 sequences, 20% to 25% recorded once. The source is a human patient who had a liver transplant. These T cells may partly come from the graft donor. Both conserved end residues are part of each CDR3. The size field is filled for only some rows; it gives once, few, many or a size class.

cdr3_aa: CASRNTGASTDTQYF; v_call: TRBV6-1; j_call: TRBJ2-3; clone_size: few
cdr3_aa: CASIAGTNYGYTF; v_call: TRBV6-2/TRBV6-3; j_call: TRBJ1-2; clone_size: many
cdr3_aa: CSARPSSGATYEQYF; v_call: TRBV20-1; j_call: TRBJ2-7; clone_size: few
cdr3_aa: CPRRPQSSGNTIYF; v_call: TRBV20-1; j_call: TRBJ1-3; clone_size: .
cdr3_aa: CASSTGGSTNYGYTF; v_call: TRBV6-1; j_call: TRBJ1-2; clone_size: many
cdr3_aa: CASSVDQGIAFF; v_call: TRBV9; j_call: TRBJ1-1; clone_size: .
cdr3_aa: CASSAGTANTEAFF; v_call: TRBV19; j_call: TRBJ1-1; clone_size: .
cdr3_aa: CASSPRTAGTDTQYF; v_call: TRBV27; j_call: TRBJ2-3; clone_size: many
cdr3_aa: CASSKGQGGAKNIQYF; v_call: TRBV7-9; j_call: TRBJ2-4; clone_size: .
cdr3_aa: CAWSLYGPEQYF; v_call: TRBV30; j_call: TRBJ2-7; clone_size: few
cdr3_aa: CASSYLGNGYTF; v_call: TRBV6-5; j_call: TRBJ1-2; clone_size: .
cdr3_aa: CASSYGAGGHEQYF; v_call: TRBV6-2/TRBV6-3; j_call: TRBJ2-7; clone_size: medium-sized
cdr3_aa: CAISGTGTTDTQYF; v_call: TRBV10-3; j_call: TRBJ2-3; clone_size: .
cdr3_aa: CASSPSGTLNYGYTF; v_call: TRBV18; j_call: TRBJ1-2; clone_size: medium-sized
cdr3_aa: CASSAFTASYEQYF; v_call: TRBV6-5; j_call: TRBJ2-7; clone_size: .
cdr3_aa: CASGLQGSYGYTF; v_call: TRBV6-2/TRBV6-3; j_call: TRBJ1-2; clone_size: .
cdr3_aa: CASSAQRKQGRGTDTQYF; v_call: TRBV6-1; j_call: TRBJ2-3; clone_size: few
cdr3_aa: CATPGPRGVRTEAFF; v_call: TRBV27; j_call: TRBJ1-1; clone_size: many
cdr3_aa: CATRTGLNTGELFF; v_call: TRBV15; j_call: TRBJ2-2; clone_size: medium-sized
cdr3_aa: CAWSALAGGYNEQFF; v_call: TRBV30; j_call: TRBJ2-1; clone_size: .
cdr3_aa: CSAAGTVGTEAFF; v_call: TRBV29-1; j_call: TRBJ1-1; clone_size: medium-sized
cdr3_aa: CASSNRNTEAFF; v_call: TRBV19; j_call: TRBJ1-1; clone_size: medium-sized
cdr3_aa: CSAADQRPYGYTF; v_call: TRBV29-1; j_call: TRBJ1-2; clone_size: medium-sized
cdr3_aa: CASSYGPNYGYTF; v_call: TRBV6-6; j_call: TRBJ1-2; clone_size: medium-sized
cdr3_aa: CATSRQNRGFGNTIYF; v_call: TRBV15; j_call: TRBJ1-3; clone_size: many
cdr3_aa: CSASGTEGSPLHF; v_call: TRBV20-1; j_call: TRBJ1-6; clone_size: few
cdr3_aa: CATRSTSYGYTF; v_call: TRBV15; j_call: TRBJ1-2; clone_size: .
cdr3_aa: CASTPAGLDTEAFF; v_call: TRBV7-9; j_call: TRBJ1-1; clone_size: .
cdr3_aa: CASTTGGDYGYTF; v_call: TRBV6-1; j_call: TRBJ1-2; clone_size: many
cdr3_aa: CASSLGYQQPQHF; v_call: TRBV7-2; j_call: TRBJ1-5; clone_size: .
cdr3_aa: CAYQGGEGQATYVQYF; v_call: TRBV19; j_call: TRBJ2-7; clone_size: many
cdr3_aa: CARSLNRDNQPQHF; v_call: TRBV5-3; j_call: TRBJ1-5; clone_size: few
cdr3_aa: CASSYAAGGGGQPQHF; v_call: TRBV6-6; j_call: TRBJ1-5; clone_size: .
cdr3_aa: CASSTTRKGPPYEQYF; v_call: TRBV7-9; j_call: TRBJ2-7; clone_size: .
cdr3_aa: CSARRGDYTGELFF; v_call: TRBV20-1; j_call: TRBJ2-2; clone_size: once
cdr3_aa: CASSLALLAPEQYF; v_call: TRBV7-2; j_call: TRBJ2-7; clone_size: .
cdr3_aa: CASSFNTIYF; v_call: TRBV28; j_call: TRBJ1-3; clone_size: .
cdr3_aa: CAISETARLRVIYEQYF; v_call: TRBV10-3; j_call: TRBJ2-7; clone_size: few
cdr3_aa: CASRPYSGQPNSPLHF; v_call: TRBV6-1; j_call: TRBJ1-6; clone_size: medium-sized
cdr3_aa: CASSFGENTEAFF; v_call: TRBV6-2/TRBV6-3; j_call: TRBJ1-1; clone_size: medium-sized
cdr3_aa: CASSFVTGEAFF; v_call: TRBV12-3/TRBV12-4; j_call: TRBJ1-1; clone_size: .
cdr3_aa: CASSLVLYSGNTIYF; v_call: TRBV7-2; j_call: TRBJ1-3; clone_size: medium-sized
cdr3_aa: CASSPPPGLEGYTF; v_call: TRBV18; j_call: TRBJ1-2; clone_size: medium-sized
cdr3_aa: CATRRTGMNTEAFF; v_call: TRBV24-1; j_call: TRBJ1-1; clone_size: medium-sized
cdr3_aa: CASKGTSGGSYNEQFF; v_call: TRBV6-5; j_call: TRBJ2-1; clone_size: many
cdr3_aa: CASSHYITGESYTF; v_call: TRBV12-3/TRBV12-4; j_call: TRBJ1-2; clone_size: .
cdr3_aa: CASSIRGRGGTEAFF; v_call: TRBV19; j_call: TRBJ1-1; clone_size: medium-sized
cdr3_aa: CSVEGGRGADTQYF; v_call: TRBV29-1; j_call: TRBJ2-3; clone_size: many
cdr3_aa: CASTLRGRGGYTF; v_call: TRBV12-3/TRBV12-4; j_call: TRBJ1-2; clone_size: few
cdr3_aa: CASSYRQGGYGYTF; v_call: TRBV6-6; j_call: TRBJ1-2; clone_size: many
cdr3_aa: CASSSTGTANYGYTF; v_call: TRBV19; j_call: TRBJ1-2; clone_size: medium-sized
cdr3_aa: CASSFSGEGQPQHF; v_call: TRBV27; j_call: TRBJ1-5; clone_size: .
cdr3_aa: CASRDPGLRFGNEQFF; v_call: TRBV6-2/TRBV6-3; j_call: TRBJ2-1; clone_size: many
cdr3_aa: CATRRNTEAFF; v_call: TRBV6-2/TRBV6-3; j_call: TRBJ1-1; clone_size: .
cdr3_aa: CASSDVGKDEKLFF; v_call: TRBV6-1; j_call: TRBJ1-4; clone_size: medium-sized
cdr3_aa: CASSLALAGGITDTQYF; v_call: TRBV5-4; j_call: TRBJ2-3; clone_size: .
cdr3_aa: CASSPTGGANEKLFF; v_call: TRBV18; j_call: TRBJ1-4; clone_size: many
cdr3_aa: CSWGRVEETQYF; v_call: TRBV29-1; j_call: TRBJ2-5; clone_size: .
cdr3_aa: CASSLDNSPLHF; v_call: TRBV5-1; j_call: TRBJ1-6; clone_size: .
cdr3_aa: CASSTQGVMNGYTF; v_call: TRBV6-5; j_call: TRBJ1-2; clone_size: .